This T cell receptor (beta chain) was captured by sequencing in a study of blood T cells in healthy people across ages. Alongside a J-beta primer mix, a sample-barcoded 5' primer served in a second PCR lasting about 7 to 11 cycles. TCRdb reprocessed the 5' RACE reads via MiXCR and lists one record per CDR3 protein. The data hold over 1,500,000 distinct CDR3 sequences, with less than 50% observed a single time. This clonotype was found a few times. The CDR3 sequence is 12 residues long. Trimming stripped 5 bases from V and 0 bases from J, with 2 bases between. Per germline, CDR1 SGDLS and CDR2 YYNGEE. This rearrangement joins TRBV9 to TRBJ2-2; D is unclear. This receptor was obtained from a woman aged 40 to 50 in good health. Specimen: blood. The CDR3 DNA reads TGTGCCAGCAGGCCGAACACCGGGGAGCTGTTTTTT. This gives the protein CASRPNTGELFF.